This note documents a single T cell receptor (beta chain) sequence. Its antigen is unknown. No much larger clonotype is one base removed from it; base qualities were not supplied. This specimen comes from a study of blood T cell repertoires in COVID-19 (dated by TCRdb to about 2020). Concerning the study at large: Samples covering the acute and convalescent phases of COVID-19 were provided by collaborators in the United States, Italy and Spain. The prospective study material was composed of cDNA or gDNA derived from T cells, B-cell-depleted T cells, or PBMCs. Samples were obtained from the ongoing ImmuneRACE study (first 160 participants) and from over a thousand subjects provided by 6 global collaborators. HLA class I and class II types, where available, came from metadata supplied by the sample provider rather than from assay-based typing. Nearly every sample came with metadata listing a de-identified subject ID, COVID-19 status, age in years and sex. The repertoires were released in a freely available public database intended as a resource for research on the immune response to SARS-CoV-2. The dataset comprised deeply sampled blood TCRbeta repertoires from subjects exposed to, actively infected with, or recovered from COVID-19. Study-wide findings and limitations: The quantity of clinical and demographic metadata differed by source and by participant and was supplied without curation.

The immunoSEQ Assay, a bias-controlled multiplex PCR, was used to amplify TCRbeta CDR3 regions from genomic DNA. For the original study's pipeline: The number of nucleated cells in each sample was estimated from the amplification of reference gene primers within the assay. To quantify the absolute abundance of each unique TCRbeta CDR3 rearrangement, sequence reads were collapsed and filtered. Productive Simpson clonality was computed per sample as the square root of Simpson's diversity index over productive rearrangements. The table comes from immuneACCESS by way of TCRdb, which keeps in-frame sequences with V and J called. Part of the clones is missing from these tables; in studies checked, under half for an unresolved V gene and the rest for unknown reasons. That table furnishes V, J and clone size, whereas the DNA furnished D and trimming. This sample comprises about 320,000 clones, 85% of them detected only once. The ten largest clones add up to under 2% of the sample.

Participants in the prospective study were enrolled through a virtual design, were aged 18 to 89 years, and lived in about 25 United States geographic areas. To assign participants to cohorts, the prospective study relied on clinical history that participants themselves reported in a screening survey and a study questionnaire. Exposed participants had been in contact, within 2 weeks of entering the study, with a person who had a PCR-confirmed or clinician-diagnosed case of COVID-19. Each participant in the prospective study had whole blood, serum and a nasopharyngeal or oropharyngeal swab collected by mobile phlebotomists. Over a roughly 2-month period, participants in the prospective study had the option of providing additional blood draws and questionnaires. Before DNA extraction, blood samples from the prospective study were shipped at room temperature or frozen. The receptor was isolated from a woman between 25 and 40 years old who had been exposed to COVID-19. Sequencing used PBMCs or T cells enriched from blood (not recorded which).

The CDR3: CASRIGVGNIQYF. The nucleotide sequence reads TGTGCCAGCAGAATCGGGGTAGGGAACATTCAGTACTTC. The sequence joins TRBV28 to TRBJ2-4; TRBD2 is a possible D gene, resting on 5 matching bases. The CDR3 sequence holds 13 residues, the cysteine and phenylalanine included. Kept here is only the CDR3 DNA, which spans 39 bases and is read in frame from base 1. Trimming costs V 6 bases and J 7 bases, and their ends lie 13 bases apart. From a lookup of the germline V gene, CDR1 and CDR2 are MDHEN and SYDVKM.